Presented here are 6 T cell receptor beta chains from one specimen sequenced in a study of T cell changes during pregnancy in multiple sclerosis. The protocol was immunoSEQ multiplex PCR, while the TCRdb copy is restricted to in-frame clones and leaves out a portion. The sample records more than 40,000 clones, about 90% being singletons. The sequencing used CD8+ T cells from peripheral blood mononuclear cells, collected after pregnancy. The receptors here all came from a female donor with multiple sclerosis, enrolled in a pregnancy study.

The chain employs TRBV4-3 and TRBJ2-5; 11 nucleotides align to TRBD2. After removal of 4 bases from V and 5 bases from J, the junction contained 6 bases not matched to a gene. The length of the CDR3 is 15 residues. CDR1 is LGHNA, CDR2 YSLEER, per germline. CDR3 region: CASSPFSGGAETQYF. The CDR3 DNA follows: TGCGCCAGCAGCCCCTTTAGCGGGGGGGCCGAGACCCAGTACTTC.

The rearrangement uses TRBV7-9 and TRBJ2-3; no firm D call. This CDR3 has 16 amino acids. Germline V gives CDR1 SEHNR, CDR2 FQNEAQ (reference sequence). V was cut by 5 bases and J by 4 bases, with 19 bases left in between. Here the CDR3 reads CASSPTRVSPADTQYF. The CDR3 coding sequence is TGTGCCAGCAGCCCTACCCGGGTTTCGCCGGCAGATACGCAGTATTTT.

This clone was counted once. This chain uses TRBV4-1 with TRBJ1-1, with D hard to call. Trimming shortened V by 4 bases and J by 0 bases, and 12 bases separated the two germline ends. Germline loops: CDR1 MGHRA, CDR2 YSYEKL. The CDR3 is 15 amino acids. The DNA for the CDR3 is TGCGCCAGCAGCCGATCCCGGGATTTGAACACTGAAGCTTTCTTT. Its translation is CASSRSRDLNTEAFF.

The CDR3 DNA follows: TGTGCCAGCAGCCAAGACCCAGGGGATAACCAAGAGACCCAGTACTTC. Protein product: CASSQDPGDNQETQYF. The gene calls are TRBV14 and TRBJ2-5; a weak D match, TRBD1 (6 bases). Looked up from germline, CDR1 is SGHDN and CDR2 is FVKESK. The length of the CDR3 is 16 residues. V lost 0 bases, J lost 0 bases, and 11 bases lay in between. The full variable domain, its missing parts supplied by reference TRBV14 and TRBJ2-5, is EAGVTQFPSHSVIEKGQTVTLRCDPISGHDNLYWYRRVMGKEIKFLLHFVKESKQDESGMPNNRFLAERTGGTYSTLKVQPAELEDSGVYFCASSQDPGDNQETQYFGPGTRLLVL.

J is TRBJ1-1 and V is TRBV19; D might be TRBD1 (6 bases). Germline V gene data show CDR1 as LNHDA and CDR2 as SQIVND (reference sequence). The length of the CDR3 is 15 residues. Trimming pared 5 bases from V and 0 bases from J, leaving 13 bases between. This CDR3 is CASSSYGGLNTEAFF. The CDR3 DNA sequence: TGTGCCAGTAGTTCGTATGGGGGCCTGAACACTGAAGCTTTCTTT.

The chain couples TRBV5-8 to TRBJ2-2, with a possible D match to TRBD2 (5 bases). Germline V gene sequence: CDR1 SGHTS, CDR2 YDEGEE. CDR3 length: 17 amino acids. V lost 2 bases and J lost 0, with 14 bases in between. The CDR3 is CASSFFEGSANTGELFF. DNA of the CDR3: TGTGCCAGCAGCTTCTTTGAGGGTTCTGCGAACACCGGGGAGCTGTTTTTT.